The 24 T cell receptor beta chains below were found in one sample sequenced in a study of blood T cell repertoires in COVID-19. Assay used: immunoSEQ multiplex PCR; TCRdb lists only in-frame clones, some missing. The table shows 200,000 or so clones, with about nine tenths occurring only once. The sample taken for sequencing was PBMCs or T cells enriched from blood (not recorded which). Receptor source: a woman between 40 and 55 years old with acute COVID-19.

The J gene is TRBJ2-1, the V gene TRBV6-5; 9 bases match TRBD2. Per the germline V gene, CDR1 is MNHEY and CDR2 is SVGAGI. The CDR3 consists of 15 residues. V shed 2 bases, J shed 8 bases, and the junction held 7 bases outside the gene matches. As DNA, the CDR3 is TGTGCCAGCAGTTACAAGGCGGGGGGGCAACATGAGCAGTTCTTC. This encodes CASSYKAGGQHEQFF.

The chain couples TRBV5-5 to TRBJ1-1, with 10 bases identical to TRBD1. The germline CDR1 and CDR2 sequences are SGHKS and YYEKEE (reference sequence). The CDR3 contains 20 residues. The V gene end was trimmed by 0 bases and the J gene end by 4 bases; junction bases not matched to a gene: 18. CDR3 region: CASSLVVLGDRGVLVTEAFF. The CDR3 bases are TGTGCCAGCAGCTTGGTGGTCTTGGGGGACAGGGGAGTTTTGGTCACTGAAGCTTTCTTT.

This clone was found a few times. The gene calls are TRBV6-2 or TRBV6-3 and TRBJ1-2, with 8 bases matching TRBD1. The V gene end was trimmed by 0 bases and the J gene end by 4 bases; junction bases not matched to a gene: 13. Germline CDR1 and CDR2: MNHEY and SVGEGT. CDR3 length equals 18 residues. The CDR3 DNA is TGTGCCAGCAGTTACTCGAATTCAAGGGGGACAGGACGCTATGGCTACACCTTC. Translation gives CASSYSNSRGTGRYGYTF.

The rearrangement uses TRBV2 and TRBJ2-3, with 14 bases lining up with TRBD2. This CDR3 is 16 amino acids long. V trimming: 6 bases; J trimming: 3 bases; junction bases outside the gene matches: 5. Germline V lookup: CDR1 SNHLY, CDR2 FYNNEI. The CDR3 coding sequence is TGTGCCAGCAGCCCCGGACTAGCGGGGGGAACAGATACGCAGTATTTT. Protein: CASSPGLAGGTDTQYF.

The CDR3 sequence: CASGLVRGDHNQPQHF. The CDR3 DNA reads TGTGCTAGTGGTTTGGTACGGGGGGACCACAATCAGCCCCAGCATTTT. V usage is TRBV12-5 and J usage is TRBJ1-5; D is possibly TRBD1 (5 bases). V gave up 0 bases and J gave up 3 bases, with 12 bases separating them. The CDR3 totals 16 residues. Germline V gives CDR1 LGHNT, CDR2 FRNRAP.

The chain recombines TRBV24-1 with TRBJ2-3, with D possibly matching TRBD1 (5 bases). CDR3 size: 15 residues. Trimming took off 4 bases at V and 2 bases at J, with 12 bases between the two ends. Germline V CDR1 and CDR2: KGHDR, SFDVKD. This CDR3 is CATSDLQGDTDTQYF. The CDR3 DNA reads TGTGCCACCAGTGACCTACAAGGGGACACAGATACGCAGTATTTT.

This clone was detected once. The chain is built from TRBV7-3 and TRBJ2-3; D call uncertain. Trimming shortened V by 3 bases and J by 2 bases, and 3 bases separated the two germline ends. The germline V gene has CDR1 SGHTA and CDR2 FQGTGA. The CDR3 length is 12 residues. CDR3 nucleotide sequence: TGTGCCAGCAGCTTCTCCACAGATACGCAGTATTTT. Its translation is CASSFSTDTQYF.

In DNA form, the CDR3 reads TGTGCCAGCAGCTTATTCGGGAAAGAGACCCAGTACTTC. Translating it yields CASSLFGKETQYF. V gene TRBV7-6 combines with J gene TRBJ2-5, with D possibly TRBD2 on 5 matching bases. The CDR3 runs to 13 residues. Per the germline V gene, CDR1 is SGHVS and CDR2 is FNYEAQ. Trimming removed 2 bases from V and 3 bases from J, with 7 bases in between.

J is TRBJ1-1 and V is TRBV3-1 (or the pseudogene TRBV3-2); maybe TRBD1 (6 bases). Trimming left V 7 bases short and J 6 bases short, with 12 bases between. Germline V lookup: CDR1 LGHDT, CDR2 YNNKEL (reference sequence). CDR3 length equals 12 residues. The CDR3 spells CASTREGAEAFF. CDR3 nucleotides: TGTGCCAGCACCCGGGAGGGGGCTGAAGCTTTCTTT.

This sequence joins TRBV29-1 and TRBJ2-1; 15 nucleotides match TRBD2. The CDR3 extends over 17 amino acids. J gave up 8 bases and V 0 bases, and 8 bases lay outside the gene matches. CDR1 SQVTM and CDR2 ANQGSEA come from the germline V gene. The CDR3 DNA is TGCAGCGTTGAAGAAGGCACGGGACTAGCGGGGGGTTATGAGCAGTTCTTC. The encoded protein is CSVEEGTGLAGGYEQFF.

V gene TRBV10-3 combines with J gene TRBJ1-1, with D tentatively TRBD1 (6 bases). V dropped 4 bases and J dropped 4 bases, with 16 bases sitting between them. Germline V gene data show CDR1 as ENHRY and CDR2 as SYGVKD. There are 15 residues in the CDR3. CDR3 DNA: TGTGCCATCAGTGTGGGGGCAGGGGCGGTCACTGAAGCTTTCTTT. This sequence encodes CAISVGAGAVTEAFF.

This chain links TRBV10-1 with TRBJ2-1; a weak D match, TRBD2 (5 bases). V was shortened by 0 bases and J by 10 bases, with 13 bases between the two germline ends. The CDR3 is 14 amino acids. Germline V gene sequence: CDR1 WNHNN, CDR2 SYGVQD (reference sequence). The CDR3 coding sequence is TGCGCCAGCAGTGAGTCGAGGGCGGCACCCGAGCAGTTCTTC. Its translation is CASSESRAAPEQFF.

The chain links TRBV27 to TRBJ2-5; D uncertain. V gave up 5 bases and J gave up 3 bases, with 4 bases separating them. Germline CDR1 is MNHEY and CDR2 is SMNVEV (reference sequence). The CDR3 length is 11 residues. This CDR3 reads CASSLEETQYF. CDR3 DNA: TGTGCCAGCAGTCTCGAAGAGACCCAGTACTTC.

The chain couples TRBV20-1 to TRBJ2-1; D remains ambiguous. In germline, CDR1 is DFQATT, CDR2 SNEGSKA (reference sequence). Trimming took 6 bases from V and 9 from J, leaving 12 bases between them. This CDR3 is built from 11 residues. This CDR3 reads CSAPYAGEQFF. CDR3 nucleotide sequence: TGCAGTGCGCCCTACGCTGGTGAGCAGTTCTTC.

The rearrangement links TRBV13 to TRBJ1-1; D call uncertain. The V end lost 4 bases, the J end lost 3 bases, and 9 bases lay between the germline ends. This CDR3 has 13 amino acids. The germline V gene has CDR1 PRHDT and CDR2 FYEKMQ (reference sequence). CDR3 amino acids: CASSSSVDTEAFF. The CDR3 region has the DNA TGTGCCAGCAGCTCCAGTGTGGACACTGAAGCTTTCTTT.

The chain uses TRBV19 and TRBJ1-4; tentative D call: TRBD1 (5 bases). V was trimmed by 3 bases and J by 7 bases, leaving 12 bases between them. The CDR3 totals 14 residues. The germline CDR1 and CDR2 sequences are LNHDA and SQIVND (reference sequence). The DNA for the CDR3 is TGTGCCAGTAGTATTCCCACAGGATCTGAAAAACTGTTTTTT. Translating gives CASSIPTGSEKLFF.

The rearrangement links TRBV5-1 to TRBJ1-4; 9 nucleotides align to TRBD1. CDR1 and CDR2 (germline): SGHRS, YFSETQ. The CDR3 spans 15 residues. V lost 4 bases to trimming and J lost 4 bases; unmatched junction nucleotides: 5. The CDR3 loop is CASSVTGGGNEKLFF. The CDR3 coding sequence is TGCGCCAGCAGCGTGACAGGGGGAGGTAATGAAAAACTGTTTTTT.

For the CDR3, the DNA is TGTGCCAGCAGCCAAGTGCCCGGGGTGGGCACCTTC. Translated, it gives CASSQVPGVGTF. V is TRBV14 and J is TRBJ1-2, with D unclear. Germline V gives CDR1 SGHDN, CDR2 FVKESK. V gave up 1 base and J gave up 13 bases, with 13 bases separating them. The CDR3 totals 12 residues.

The chain joins TRBV4-2 to TRBJ2-1; 8 nucleotides line up with TRBD1. The CDR3 consists of 16 residues. Germline CDR1 and CDR2: LGHNA and YNFKEQ. V lost 3 bases to trimming and J lost 2 bases; unmatched junction nucleotides: 6. The CDR3 DNA sequence: TGTGCCAGCAGCCAGGGAAACAGGGGGGCCTACAATGAGCAGTTCTTC. It encodes CASSQGNRGAYNEQFF.

The chain combines TRBV30 with TRBJ1-1; tentative D call: TRBD1 (5 bases). The CDR3 is made up of 16 amino acids. Trimming cost V 0 bases and J 1 base, with 15 bases left between them. From germline, CDR1 is GTSNPN and CDR2 SVGIG (reference sequence). CDR3 DNA sequence: TGTGCCTGGAGTGTACCCGCCCGGGGGGAGAACACTGAAGCTTTCTTT. Its translation is CAWSVPARGENTEAFF.

The chain carries TRBV7-2 and TRBJ2-5; D possibly corresponds to TRBD1 (5 bases). The CDR3 is 15 amino acids. Trimming stripped 0 bases from V and 2 bases from J, with 10 bases between. CDR1 and CDR2 (germline): SGHTA, FQGNSA. CDR3 sequence reads: CASSLAVTGQETQYF. The CDR3 DNA follows: TGTGCCAGCAGCTTAGCGGTAACAGGTCAAGAGACCCAGTACTTC.

The chain employs TRBV6-6 and TRBJ1-1, with D uncertain. V was cut by 5 bases and J by 1 base, with 5 bases left in between. The CDR3 has 12 amino acids. Germline V CDR1 and CDR2: MNHNY, SVGAGI (reference sequence). This chain's CDR3 is CASSMRNTEAFF. CDR3 bases: TGTGCCAGCAGTATGAGGAACACTGAAGCTTTCTTT.

This clone was detected only once. This chain uses TRBV7-9 with TRBJ1-1, with D possibly being TRBD1 (5 bases). V lost 2 bases to trimming and J lost 9 bases, with 10 bases between them. CDR1 and CDR2 from the germline V gene are SEHNR and FQNEAQ (reference sequence). CDR3 size: 12 residues. CDR3 residues: CASSLSDRKAFF. CDR3 nucleotides: TGTGCCAGCAGCTTATCCGACAGAAAAGCTTTCTTT.

This chain connects TRBV5-4 to TRBJ2-2; a weak D match, TRBD2 (5 bases). Per germline, CDR1 SGHNT and CDR2 YYREEE (reference sequence). The V end lost 0 bases, the J end lost 6 bases, and 15 bases lay between the germline ends. The CDR3 has 16 amino acids. In DNA form, the CDR3 reads TGTGCCAGCAGCTTGGCCCTCGGACTGCGGCCCGGGGAGCTGTTTTTT. Translating gives CASSLALGLRPGELFF.